One and the same sample provided the 27 T cell receptor beta chains below, sequenced in a study of blood T cell repertoires in COVID-19. Method: immunoSEQ multiplex PCR; TCRdb's copy keeps in-frame clones and lacks some. The sample lists more than 95,000 clones, around 89% seen once, with around 3.8% in the top ten. Sequencing was done on a sample of peripheral blood. These receptors all come from a woman in her fifties or sixties with acute or convalescent COVID-19.

The V gene is TRBV6-2 or TRBV6-3, the J gene TRBJ2-7, with a weak D call TRBD2 (5 bases). V gave up 6 bases and J gave up 3 bases, with 9 bases separating them. Per germline, CDR1 MNHEY and CDR2 SVGEGT. There are 12 residues in the CDR3. The CDR3 region has the DNA TGTGCCAGCAGCCTCCGGGACTACGAGCAGTACGTC. Its protein is CASSLRDYEQYV.

This clone was seen a single time. In DNA, the CDR3 is TGTGCCAGCTCACCACGGGCTGCTACCATGAACACTGAAGCTTTCTTT. It encodes CASSPRAATMNTEAFF. The chain recombines TRBV18 with TRBJ1-1; D unclear. Germline CDR1 is KGHSH and CDR2 is LQKENI. The CDR3 runs 16 residues. V lost 1 base, J lost 0 bases, and 12 bases lay in between.

The chain combines TRBV7-2 with TRBJ1-1; no definite D call. Germline V gene sequence: CDR1 SGHTA, CDR2 FQGNSA. V was cut by 6 bases and J by 6 bases, with 8 bases left in between. The CDR3 runs to 11 residues. The DNA for the CDR3 is TGTGCCAGCAGATCTGGCCCTGAAGCTTTCTTT. Protein sequence: CASRSGPEAFF.

The V and J genes are TRBV5-1 and TRBJ1-4; 11 bases line up with TRBD1. The length of the CDR3 is 14 residues. After removal of 7 bases from V and 7 bases from J, the junction contained 6 bases not matched to a gene. Germline V gene sequence: CDR1 SGHRS, CDR2 YFSETQ. The CDR3 is CASQSGQGGEKLFF. The DNA for the CDR3 is TGCGCCAGCCAGTCGGGACAGGGGGGTGAAAAACTGTTTTTT. The variable domain in full, completed from reference TRBV5-1 and TRBJ1-4, reads KAGVTQTPRYLIKTRGQQVTLSCSPISGHRSVSWYQQTPGQGLQFLFEYFSETQRNKGNFPGRFSGRQFSNSRSEMNVSTLELGDSALYLCASQSGQGGEKLFFGSGTQLSVL.

The chain uses TRBV5-4 and TRBJ2-5, with 11 positions matching TRBD2. Germline V CDR1 and CDR2: SGHNT, YYREEE (reference sequence). Trimming at V came to 4 bases and at J to 1 base, leaving 3 bases not matched to a gene. The CDR3 loop spans 15 amino acids. The DNA of the CDR3 is TGTGCCAGCAGCATTGGGACTAGCGGCCAAGAGACCCAGTACTTC. Protein product: CASSIGTSGQETQYF.

A few counts support this clone. This chain uses TRBV6-5 with TRBJ2-3; 7 nucleotides agree with TRBD2. The trim removed 5 bases at V and 4 bases at J, leaving 9 bases unmatched. The germline CDR1 and CDR2 sequences are MNHEY and SVGAGI. The CDR3 loop spans 15 amino acids. CDR3 residues: CASSPRGSVSDTQYF. Here the CDR3 DNA reads TGTGCCAGCAGTCCTCGCGGGAGTGTATCAGATACGCAGTATTTT.

The CDR3 nucleotides are TGTGCCTGGAGTGTGTTTAGTGGGAGGGCCGGTGAGCAGTACTTC. This translates into CAWSVFSGRAGEQYF. The chain carries TRBV30 and TRBJ2-7, with 7 bases that match TRBD2. With V trimmed by 0 bases and J by 7 bases, 12 bases remained unmatched. Germline assignment: CDR1 GTSNPN and CDR2 SVGIG (reference sequence). The CDR3 covers 15 residues.

The chain recombines TRBV6-5 with TRBJ1-3, with D possibly TRBD1 on 5 matching bases. V lost 2 bases, J lost 4 bases, and 15 bases lay in between. Germline loops: CDR1 MNHEY, CDR2 SVGAGI. The CDR3 has 16 amino acids. CDR3 region: CASSYGAGALGNTIYF. CDR3 coding DNA: TGTGCCAGCAGTTACGGGGCGGGAGCTCTAGGAAACACCATATATTTT.

The gene calls are TRBV7-8 and TRBJ1-2; 10 nucleotides line up with TRBD1. V shed 3 bases, J shed 3 bases, and the junction held 4 bases outside the gene matches. Germline CDR1 and CDR2: SGHVS and FQNEAQ. The CDR3 has 15 residues. The CDR3 sequence is CASSFTGQGDYGYTF. The CDR3 DNA reads as TGTGCCAGCAGCTTCACAGGACAGGGGGACTATGGCTACACCTTC.

A few counts support this clone. The genes are TRBV6-5 and TRBJ2-7; 9 bases match TRBD2. Germline lookup yields CDR1 MNHEY and CDR2 SVGAGI. The CDR3 covers 13 residues. Trimming at V came to 5 bases and at J to 7 bases, leaving 6 bases not matched to a gene. The CDR3 reads CASSPSGAGEQYV. The CDR3 DNA follows: TGTGCCAGCAGTCCTAGCGGGGCGGGGGAGCAGTACGTC.

V is TRBV5-4 and J is TRBJ2-1; TRBD2 agrees at 9 bases. Germline trimming cut 5 bases from V and 4 bases from J; bases unmatched to any gene: 7. The CDR3 covers 15 residues. Germline V gene sequence: CDR1 SGHNT, CDR2 YYREEE (reference sequence). As DNA, the CDR3 is TGTGCCAGCAGAACCGGGACTAGCTCATACAATGAGCAGTTCTTC. Translated: CASRTGTSSYNEQFF.

The genes are TRBV25-1 and TRBJ2-3; 10 bases match TRBD1. Germline CDR1 reads MGHDK; CDR2 reads SYGVNS. This CDR3 has 13 residues. The J segment lost 7 bases and the V segment lost 6 bases, leaving 4 bases of the junction unmatched. The chain's CDR3 is CASRGQGRNTQYF. Written as DNA, the CDR3 is TGTGCCAGCAGGGGACAGGGGAGGAATACGCAGTATTTT.

The rearrangement uses TRBV7-3 and TRBJ2-1, with 10 nucleotides matching TRBD2. This CDR3 is built from 15 residues. Germline V gene sequence: CDR1 SGHTA, CDR2 FQGTGA. The junction had 3 bases not matched to a gene; V was cut back by 2 bases and J by 5 bases. The CDR3 reads CASSLGLAANNEQFF. Here the CDR3 DNA reads TGTGCCAGCAGCTTAGGACTAGCGGCTAACAATGAGCAGTTCTTC.

The V and J genes are TRBV11-2 and TRBJ2-3, with D uncertain. There are 14 residues in the CDR3. CDR1 is SGHAT and CDR2 is FQNNGV in the germline V gene. Trimming removed 4 bases from V and 3 bases from J, with 11 bases in between. The CDR3 region has the DNA TGTGCCAGCAGCTCCCCGCCGCTAACAGATACGCAGTATTTT. Translation: CASSSPPLTDTQYF.

The chain combines TRBV6-6 with TRBJ2-3; a possible D gene is TRBD1 (5 bases). Germline V gene data show CDR1 as MNHNY and CDR2 as SVGAGI (reference sequence). The V gene lost 6 bases and the J gene lost 6 bases, with 22 bases spanning the gap. CDR3 length: 16 residues. Here the CDR3 reads CASSRRAGAGSDTQYF. The DNA of the CDR3 is TGTGCCAGCAGCCGTCGTGCTGGGGCAGGGTCGGATACGCAGTATTTT.

The gene calls are TRBV13 and TRBJ1-2; D remains ambiguous. CDR1 PRHDT and CDR2 FYEKMQ come from the germline V gene (reference sequence). The V and J ends lost 0 bases and 8 bases respectively, with 16 bases between them. The CDR3 extends over 15 amino acids. This chain's CDR3 is CASSLGQSFPRGYTF. CDR3 bases: TGTGCCAGCAGCTTAGGACAGTCCTTCCCCAGGGGCTACACCTTC.

The rearrangement links TRBV5-1 to TRBJ2-3; D perhaps matches TRBD1 (5 bases). The germline CDR1 and CDR2 sequences are SGHRS and YFSETQ. This CDR3 is 14 amino acids long. V was pared by 2 bases and J by 2 bases, with 9 bases between. The CDR3 coding sequence is TGCGCCAGCAGCTTCAAGGGGAACACAGATACGCAGTATTTT. Encoded protein: CASSFKGNTDTQYF.

V usage is TRBV5-5 and J usage is TRBJ1-1, with 10 positions matching TRBD1. The ends lost 4 bases at V and 0 bases at J; junction bases unmatched: 12. This CDR3 is 18 amino acids long. CDR1 and CDR2 from the germline V gene are SGHKS and YYEKEE (reference sequence). DNA of the CDR3: TGTGCCAGCAGCCCGGTACCGGGACAGGGGAAAATGAACACTGAAGCTTTCTTT. This sequence encodes CASSPVPGQGKMNTEAFF.

The chain carries TRBV9 and TRBJ1-1; 7 nucleotides line up with TRBD1. Trimming cost V 3 bases and J 1 base; bases outside gene matches: 3. This CDR3 is built from 14 residues. The germline V gene has CDR1 SGDLS and CDR2 YYNGEE. The CDR3: CASSAQGTNTEAFF. For the CDR3, the DNA is TGTGCCAGCAGCGCACAGGGGACGAACACTGAAGCTTTCTTT.

This clone was seen only once. The V and J genes are TRBV6-1 and TRBJ2-1; TRBD2 aligns across 12 bases. V shed 3 bases, J shed 3 bases, and the junction held 15 bases outside the gene matches. Germline CDR1 MNHNS, CDR2 SASEGT. CDR3 length: 20 residues. The CDR3 nucleotides are TGTGCCAGCAGTGACCGAGCCGGGCTAGCGGGAGGGCGGGGCTACAATGAGCAGTTCTTC. Protein product: CASSDRAGLAGGRGYNEQFF.

The J gene is TRBJ2-5, the V gene TRBV2, with D possibly TRBD1 on 5 matching bases. Germline V gives CDR1 SNHLY, CDR2 FYNNEI. Trimming shortened V by 9 bases and J by 4 bases, and 15 bases separated the two germline ends. The CDR3 is 13 residues long. CDR3 amino acids: CARTQGSAETQYF. DNA for the CDR3: TGTGCCAGGACGCAGGGTTCGGCAGAGACCCAGTACTTC.

This chain connects TRBV19 to TRBJ2-5; weak D call: TRBD1 (7 bases). The V and J ends lost 5 bases and 5 bases respectively, with 21 bases between them. The CDR3 spans 16 residues. Germline V CDR1 and CDR2: LNHDA, SQIVND (reference sequence). CDR3 sequence (DNA): TGTGCCAGTAGTTCCAAAGGAGGGGGCGTAGGGGAGACCCAGTACTTC. Translated, it gives CASSSKGGGVGETQYF.

The rearrangement joins TRBV27 to TRBJ1-1; D is unclear. Germline lookup yields CDR1 MNHEY and CDR2 SMNVEV (reference sequence). Trimming removed 3 bases from V and 3 bases from J, with 8 bases in between. CDR3 length: 13 amino acids. CDR3 coding DNA: TGTGCCAGCAGTTTCCCATCGGACACTGAAGCTTTCTTT. This encodes CASSFPSDTEAFF.

The rearrangement links TRBV3-1 (or the pseudogene TRBV3-2) to TRBJ1-2; 12 nucleotides match TRBD1. The CDR3 is 14 residues long. Germline V lookup: CDR1 LGHDT, CDR2 YNNKEL (reference sequence). V was clipped by 6 bases and J by 7 bases; unmatched bases: 6. CDR3 amino acids: CASSLGQGAGGYTF. CDR3 nucleotide sequence: TGTGCCAGCAGTCTGGGACAGGGGGCCGGTGGCTACACCTTC.

This chain connects TRBV5-5 to TRBJ2-3, with TRBD1 identical over 7 bases. V shed 4 bases, J shed 1 base, and the junction held 3 bases outside the gene matches. The germline CDR1 and CDR2 sequences are SGHKS and YYEKEE (reference sequence). The CDR3 is 14 residues long. CDR3 sequence reads: CASSTGTGTDTQYF. CDR3 nucleotides: TGTGCCAGCAGCACAGGGACAGGCACAGATACGCAGTATTTT.

V gene TRBV15 combines with J gene TRBJ2-1, with no clear D. The CDR3 runs to 13 residues. Trimming removed 6 bases from V and 0 bases from J, with 6 bases in between. The germline CDR1 and CDR2 sequences are LNHNV and YYDKDF (reference sequence). In DNA form, the CDR3 reads TGTGCCACCAGTTACAGCTCCTACAATGAGCAGTTCTTC. This sequence encodes CATSYSSYNEQFF. Variable domain in full (rest from reference TRBV15 and TRBJ2-1): DAMVIQNPRYQVTQFGKPVTLSCSQTLNHNVMYWYQQKSSQAPKLLFHYYDKDFNNEADTPDNFQSRRPNTSFCFLDIRSPGLGDTAMYLCATSYSSYNEQFFGPGTRLTVL.

The chain couples TRBV5-8 to TRBJ1-5; possible D gene TRBD1, 5 bases. The CDR3 has 16 residues. Germline V gene sequence: CDR1 SGHTS, CDR2 YDEGEE. V was pared by 6 bases and J by 4 bases, with 20 bases between. The chain's CDR3 is CASTPRAGGLNQPQHF. The CDR3 bases are TGTGCCAGCACTCCCCGGGCGGGGGGTTTAAATCAGCCCCAGCATTTT.